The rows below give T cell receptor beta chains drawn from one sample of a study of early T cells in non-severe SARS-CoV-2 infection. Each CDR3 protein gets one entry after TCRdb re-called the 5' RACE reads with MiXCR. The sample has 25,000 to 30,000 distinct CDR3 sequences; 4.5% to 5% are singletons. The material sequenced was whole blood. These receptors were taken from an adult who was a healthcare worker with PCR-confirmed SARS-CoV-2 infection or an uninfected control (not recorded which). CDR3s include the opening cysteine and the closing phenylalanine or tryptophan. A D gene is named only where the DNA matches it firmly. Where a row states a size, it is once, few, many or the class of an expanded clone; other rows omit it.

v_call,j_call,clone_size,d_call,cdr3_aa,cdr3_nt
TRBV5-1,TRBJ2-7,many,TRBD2,CASSLFPSGRTEDEQYF,TGCGCCAGCAGCTTATTTCCCAGCGGGAGAACGGAAGACGAGCAGTACTTC
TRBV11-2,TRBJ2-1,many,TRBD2,CASRTVSGSPGNEQFF,TGTGCCAGCAGAACGGTCAGCGGGAGTCCGGGCAATGAGCAGTTCTTC
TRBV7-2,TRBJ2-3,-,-,CASSSGPDTQYF,TGTGCCAGCAGCTCGGGACCAGATACGCAGTATTTT
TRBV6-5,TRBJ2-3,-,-,CASSQGGRSLDTQYF,TGTGCCAGCAGTCAAGGAGGGAGGTCCCTTGATACGCAGTATTTT
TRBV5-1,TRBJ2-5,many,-,CASSLQKETQYF,TGCGCCAGCAGCTTACAGAAAGAGACCCAGTACTTC
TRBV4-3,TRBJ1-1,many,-,CASSQDLRGTEAFF,TGCGCCAGCAGCCAAGATTTAAGGGGAACTGAAGCTTTCTTT
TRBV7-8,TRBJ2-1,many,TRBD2,CASSLWTSGKVNEQFF,TGTGCCAGCAGCTTATGGACTAGCGGGAAAGTCAATGAGCAGTTCTTC
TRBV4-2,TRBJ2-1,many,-,CASSHPRDLLQFF,TGTGCCAGCAGCCATCCCCGGGACCTCCTACAGTTCTTC
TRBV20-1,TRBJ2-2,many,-,CSAKLPGLRTGELFF,TGCAGCGCAAAGCTCCCGGGACTCCGCACCGGGGAGCTGTTTTTT
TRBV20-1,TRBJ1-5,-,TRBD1,CSAKGQEGNQPQHF,TGCAGTGCCAAAGGACAGGAGGGCAATCAGCCCCAGCATTTT
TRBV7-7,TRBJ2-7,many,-,CASSPGLLYEQYF,TGTGCTAGCAGCCCGGGACTCCTCTACGAGCAGTACTTC
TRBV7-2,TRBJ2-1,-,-,CASSSRRGDEQFF,TGTGCCAGCAGCTCGCGCAGGGGCGATGAGCAGTTCTTC
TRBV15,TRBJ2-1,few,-,CATSRDLAGYNEQFF,TGTGCCACCAGCAGAGATCTTGCCGGGTACAATGAGCAGTTCTTC
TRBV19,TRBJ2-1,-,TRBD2,CASRTHSGLANEQFF,TGTGCCAGTAGAACCCATTCGGGACTAGCGAATGAGCAGTTCTTC
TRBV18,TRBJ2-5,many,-,CASSPRREETQYF,TGTGCCAGCTCACCGCGAAGGGAAGAGACCCAGTACTTC
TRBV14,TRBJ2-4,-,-,CASSPIRRNQETKNIQYF,TGTGCCAGCAGTCCTATCCGCAGGAACCAAGAGACCAAAAACATTCAGTACTTC
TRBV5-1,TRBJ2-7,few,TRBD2,CASSLAAGAAYEQYF,TGCGCCAGCAGCTTGGCCGCGGGAGCCGCCTACGAGCAGTACTTC
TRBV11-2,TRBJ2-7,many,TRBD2,CASSHSGGAWEYF,TGTGCCAGCAGCCATAGCGGGGGGGCCTGGGAGTACTTC
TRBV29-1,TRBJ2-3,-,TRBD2,CSAGGRASDTQYF,TGCAGCGCAGGAGGGAGGGCCTCAGATACGCAGTATTTT
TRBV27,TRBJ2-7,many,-,CASSFFQVAHLREQYF,TGTGCCAGCAGTTTTTTCCAGGTTGCCCACTTAAGAGAGCAGTACTTC
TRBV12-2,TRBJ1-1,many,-,CATQSSAFF,TGTGCAACCCAGAGTTCTGCTTTCTTT
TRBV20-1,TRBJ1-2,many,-,CSATGGSYGYTF,TGCAGTGCTACGGGGGGCAGCTATGGCTACACCTTC
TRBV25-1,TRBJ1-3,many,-,CASTAGGVLGNTIYF,TGTGCCAGCACAGCTGGGGGGGTACTAGGAAACACCATATATTTT
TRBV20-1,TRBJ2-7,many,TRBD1,CSAGGPGQASYEQYF,TGCAGTGCTGGAGGGCCGGGACAGGCCTCCTACGAGCAGTACTTC
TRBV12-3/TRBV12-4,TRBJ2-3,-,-,CASSLGVATDTQYF,TGTGCCAGCAGTTTAGGGGTAGCGACAGATACGCAGTATTTT
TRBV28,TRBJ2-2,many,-,CASSIAGRGSGELFF,TGTGCCAGCAGTATCGCGGGGAGAGGCTCCGGGGAGCTGTTTTTT
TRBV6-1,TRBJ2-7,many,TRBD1,CASSPSTGLATYEQYF,TGTGCCAGCAGTCCATCGACAGGGTTGGCAACCTACGAGCAGTACTTC
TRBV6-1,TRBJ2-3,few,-,CASSENTASTDTQYF,TGTGCCAGCAGTGAAAATACGGCTTCCACAGATACGCAGTATTTT
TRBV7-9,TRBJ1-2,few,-,CASSLLGVDGYTF,TGTGCCAGCAGCTTATTGGGGGTCGATGGCTACACCTTC
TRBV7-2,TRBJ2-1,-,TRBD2,CASSLASLSGSNNEQFF,TGTGCCAGCAGCTTAGCGTCCCTCAGCGGGAGTAACAATGAGCAGTTCTTC
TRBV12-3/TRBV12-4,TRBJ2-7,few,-,CASSPTPPYEQYF,TGTGCCAGCAGCCCGACACCGCCCTACGAGCAGTACTTC
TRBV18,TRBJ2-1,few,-,CASSPRGYNEQFF,TGTGCCAGCTCACCAAGGGGGTACAATGAGCAGTTCTTC
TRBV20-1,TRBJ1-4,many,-,CSAVSEERGRFDEKLFF,TGCAGTGCCGTGAGTGAGGAGAGAGGGAGGTTCGATGAAAAACTGTTTTTT
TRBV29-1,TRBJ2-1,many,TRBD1,CSVQDRGAYNEQFF,TGCAGCGTTCAGGACAGGGGAGCCTACAATGAGCAGTTCTTC
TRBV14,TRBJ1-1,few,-,CASSNQANTEAFF,TGTGCCAGCAGCAACCAGGCCAACACTGAAGCTTTCTTT
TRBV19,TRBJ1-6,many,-,CASSTWRSPNSPLHF,TGTGCCAGTAGTACCTGGAGGTCCCCCAATTCACCCCTCCACTTT
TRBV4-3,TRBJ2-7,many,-,CASSQELLTETYEQYF,TGCGCCAGCAGCCAGGAATTATTAACGGAAACCTACGAGCAGTACTTC
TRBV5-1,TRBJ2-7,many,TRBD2,CASNRGAYEQYF,TGCGCCAGCAATCGGGGGGCCTACGAGCAGTACTTC
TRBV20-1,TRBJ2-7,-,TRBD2,CSARQLAGTYEQYF,TGCAGTGCTAGGCAACTAGCGGGGACCTACGAGCAGTACTTC
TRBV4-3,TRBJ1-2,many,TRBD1,CASSQEGEGASKGYTF,TGCGCCAGCAGCCAAGAGGGTGAGGGGGCGTCGAAGGGCTACACCTTC